A single sample gave rise to the 28 T cell receptor beta chains below, sequenced in a study of cytomegalovirus exposure and HLA in healthy donors. Primers for the PCR totalled 60 Vbeta and 13 Jbeta. The table came from immunoSEQ multiplex PCR; TCRdb's copy has only in-frame clones and leaves some out. The sample records approximately 110,000 clones, approximately 11% being singletons. The sample consisted of PBMCs. The receptors were sampled from a middle-aged man in good health and CMV-seropositive.

This rearrangement joins TRBV5-6 to TRBJ2-1; TRBD2 is a possible D gene (6 bases). The CDR3 runs 12 residues. Per germline, CDR1 SGHDT and CDR2 YYEEEE. Trimming took off 7 bases at V and 4 bases at J, with 9 bases between the two ends. CDR3 sequence: CASGTPYNEQFF. CDR3 coding DNA: TGTGCCAGCGGGACTCCGTACAATGAGCAGTTCTTC.

V is TRBV6-5 and J is TRBJ2-3; the D gene is possibly TRBD2 (6 bases). Trimming removed 0 bases from V and 2 bases from J, with 9 bases in between. Germline V gene lookup returns CDR1 MNHEY and CDR2 SVGAGI. The CDR3 has 15 residues. CDR3 amino acids: CASSYSGGITDTQYF. In DNA form, the CDR3 reads TGTGCCAGCAGTTACTCGGGCGGGATCACAGATACGCAGTATTTT.

Only a few counts were recorded for this clone. This chain connects TRBV7-2 to TRBJ1-2, with D perhaps TRBD1 (5 bases). The CDR3 contains 14 residues. The V and J ends lost 1 base and 6 bases respectively, with 12 bases between them. Germline V gives CDR1 SGHTA, CDR2 FQGNSA. CDR3 sequence reads: CASSLELGGDGYTF. The DNA of the CDR3 is TGTGCCAGCAGCTTAGAACTGGGAGGGGATGGCTACACCTTC.

This clone was counted only a few times. The chain combines TRBV7-9 with TRBJ2-1; 7 positions agree with TRBD2. The V gene's germline CDR1 is SEHNR and CDR2 FQNEAQ (reference sequence). The CDR3 length is 15 residues. CDR3: CSGTELRSSYNEQFF. CDR3 coding DNA: TGTAGCGGGACTGAACTACGGAGCTCCTACAATGAGCAGTTCTTC.

The V gene is TRBV6-1, the J gene TRBJ1-1; D perhaps matches TRBD1 (5 bases). V lost 6 bases and J lost 1, with 6 bases in between. Germline lookup yields CDR1 MNHNS and CDR2 SASEGT. The CDR3 contains 12 residues. The CDR3 region is CASRQGNTEAFF. For the CDR3, the DNA is TGTGCCAGCAGGCAGGGGAACACTGAAGCTTTCTTT.

This clone occurred a few times. The chain employs TRBV4-1 and TRBJ2-1; the D gene is possibly TRBD2 (6 bases). Trimming shortened V by 1 base and J by 9 bases, and 16 bases separated the two germline ends. The CDR3 runs 15 residues. CDR1 and CDR2 (germline): MGHRA, YSYEKL. The CDR3 region is CASSQGSGLTTEQFF. CDR3 DNA sequence: TGCGCCAGCAGCCAAGGTTCGGGACTTACCACTGAGCAGTTCTTC.

This chain links TRBV10-3 with TRBJ1-2, with 7 bases lining up with TRBD1. With V trimmed by 6 bases and J by 3 bases, 1 base remained unmatched. This CDR3 comprises 12 residues. Germline CDR1 is ENHRY and CDR2 is SYGVKD. In nucleotides, the CDR3 is TGTGCCATCAGCGGACAGGACTATGGCTACACCTTC. As protein: CAISGQDYGYTF.

This clone was observed a handful of times. The chain uses TRBV5-5 and TRBJ2-7; tentatively, D is TRBD1 (5 bases). The CDR3 runs to 12 residues. Germline values: CDR1 SGHKS, CDR2 YYEKEE (reference sequence). V dropped 3 bases and J dropped 2 bases, with 6 bases sitting between them. DNA of the CDR3: TGTGCCAGCAGCTCGACAGCCTACGAGCAGTACTTC. This encodes CASSSTAYEQYF. The full variable domain, with the rest looked up from reference TRBV5-5 and TRBJ2-7, is DAGVTQSPTHLIKTRGQQVTLRCSPISGHKSVSWYQQVLGQGPQFIFQYYEKEERGRGNFPDRFSARQFPNYSSELNVNALLLGDSALYLCASSSTAYEQYFGPGTRLTVT.

This clone came up a few times. This sequence joins TRBV5-1 and TRBJ2-3, with TRBD2 as a possible D gene (6 bases). Trimming cost V 0 bases and J 7 bases, with 12 bases left between them. This CDR3 contains 14 residues. Germline V gives CDR1 SGHRS, CDR2 YFSETQ. CDR3 DNA sequence: TGCGCCAGCAGCTTGGGGGACTTTAGTAATACGCAGTATTTT. As protein: CASSLGDFSNTQYF. Variable domain in full (rest from reference TRBV5-1 and TRBJ2-3): KAGVTQTPRYLIKTRGQQVTLSCSPISGHRSVSWYQQTPGQGLQFLFEYFSETQRNKGNFPGRFSGRQFSNSRSEMNVSTLELGDSALYLCASSLGDFSNTQYFGPGTRLTVL.

This clone appeared a few times. Because the CDR3 is missing its conserved closing phenylalanine or tryptophan, this is likely a read error. No DNA is shown, since the ends of the CDR3 on it are uncertain; the CDR3 is the one TCRdb lists. The gene calls are TRBV2 and TRBJ1-1; the D segment call TRBD1 is taken from the table without a DNA check. The CDR3 is 12 residues long, counting both termini. Per the germline V gene, CDR1 is SNHLY and CDR2 is FYNNEI. The CDR3 protein is CASSEGVGTATY.

This clone was detected only a few times. The genes are TRBV6-5 and TRBJ2-7; 10 bases align to TRBD2. Trimming at V came to 8 bases and at J to 4 bases, leaving 11 bases not matched to a gene. The length of the CDR3 is 15 residues. The germline gives CDR1 MNHEY, CDR2 SVGAGI. The CDR3 sequence: CASSGVGTSEYEQYF. The CDR3 DNA sequence: TGTGCCAGCTCCGGGGTCGGGACTAGCGAGTACGAGCAGTACTTC.

The chain uses TRBV2 and TRBJ2-5, with 8 bases fitting TRBD2. The V gene end was trimmed by 6 bases and the J gene end by 5 bases; junction bases not matched to a gene: 5. This CDR3 has 13 amino acids. The germline V gene has CDR1 SNHLY and CDR2 FYNNEI. The CDR3 coding sequence is TGTGCCAGCAGCGGACTAGCTAAGGAGACCCAGTACTTC. Its translation: CASSGLAKETQYF.

This clone was counted a few times. Compared with germline, one end of the junction differs, possibly owing to a read error. The gene calls are TRBV7-2 and TRBJ2-7; 8 bases are a match to TRBD2. Germline values: CDR1 SGHTA, CDR2 FQGNSA. The CDR3 is made up of 15 amino acids. The CDR3 protein is CASSKMLREGYEQCF. The CDR3 DNA reads TGTGCCAGCAGCAAAATGCTCCGGGAGGGGTACGAGCAGTGCTTC.

This clone was recorded a few times. The V gene is TRBV25-1, the J gene TRBJ2-2, with 9 bases aligning to TRBD1. This CDR3 has 16 residues. V was pared by 2 bases and J by 3 bases, with 4 bases of the junction left unmatched. The germline gives CDR1 MGHDK, CDR2 SYGVNS. CDR3 nucleotides: TGTGCCAGCAGTGAACTACAGGGGGCAGACACCGGGGAGCTGTTTTTT. Encoded protein: CASSELQGADTGELFF. The complete variable domain, with remaining parts taken from reference TRBV25-1 and TRBJ2-2, reads EADIYQTPRYLVIGTGKKITLECSQTMGHDKMYWYQQDPGMELHLIHYSYGVNSTEKGDLSSESTVSRIRTEHFPLTLESARPSHTSQYLCASSELQGADTGELFFGEGSRLTVL.

This clone has only a few counts. In DNA, the CDR3 is TGTGCCAGCAGTGCTAGAACTCCCGGGGGCTACACCTTC. Translation gives CASSARTPGGYTF. This chain links TRBV6-1 with TRBJ1-2; D is unresolved. Trimming cost V 4 bases and J 8 bases, with 14 bases left between them. The CDR3 is made up of 13 amino acids. CDR1 and CDR2 from the germline V gene are MNHNS and SASEGT.

The sample holds a few counts of this clone. The chain is built from TRBV1 and TRBJ1-1; TRBD1 reflects the table's D call only, with no check against the DNA. TRBV1 is an annotated pseudogene. The CDR3 runs to 18 residues. This CDR3 is CTSSPGLIGEVANTEAFF. CDR3 sequence (DNA): TGCACCAGCAGCCCCGGTCTTATAGGGGAAGTTGCGAACACTGAAGCTTTCTTT.

This clone has a handful of counts. The rearrangement uses TRBV6-1 and TRBJ2-7; possibly TRBD1 for D (6 bases). This CDR3 has 13 amino acids. CDR1 is MNHNS and CDR2 is SASEGT in the germline V gene. With 3 bases removed from V and 2 bases from J, the gap between germline ends came to 8 bases. CDR3 bases: TGTGCCAGCAGTGATGGGGACACCTACGAGCAGTACTTC. It encodes CASSDGDTYEQYF.

This clone was found a few times. This chain links TRBV7-8 with TRBJ2-3; 7 positions agree with TRBD1. Germline loops: CDR1 SGHVS, CDR2 FQNEAQ. The CDR3 length is 16 residues. Trimming took 5 bases from V and 5 from J; bases not matched to a gene: 13. The CDR3 loop reads CASSPGTDPRVDTQYF. The DNA for the CDR3 is TGTGCCAGCAGCCCGGGGACAGACCCTAGGGTAGATACGCAGTATTTT.

A few counts support this clone. Other nucleotide sequences in the sample specify the same CDR3. The V gene is TRBV4-1, the J gene TRBJ2-7; D not certain. The CDR3 spans 15 residues. The V gene's germline CDR1 is MGHRA and CDR2 YSYEKL. Trimming shortened V by 0 bases and J by 0 bases, and 9 bases separated the two germline ends. DNA for the CDR3: TGCGCCAGCAGCCAAGAGCATCGCGGCTCCTACGAGCAGTACTTC. Translating it yields CASSQEHRGSYEQYF.

This clone was observed a few times. The genes are TRBV27 and TRBJ2-3; a weak D match, TRBD1 (6 bases). V was shortened by 5 bases and J by 2 bases, with 14 bases between the two germline ends. Germline loops: CDR1 MNHEY, CDR2 SMNVEV (reference sequence). The CDR3 is made up of 15 amino acids. The DNA of the CDR3 is TGTGCCAGCAGTCGGATGGGGGCATCCACAGATACGCAGTATTTT. Protein product: CASSRMGASTDTQYF.

V usage is TRBV27 and J usage is TRBJ2-1; no clear D gene. V was pared by 2 bases and J by 9 bases, with 11 bases between. This CDR3 is built from 13 residues. CDR1 is MNHEY and CDR2 is SMNVEV in the germline V gene (reference sequence). CDR3 nucleotide sequence: TGTGCCAGCAGTTTAGCGAGTCTTGGTGAGCAGTTCTTC. It is translated as CASSLASLGEQFF.

The chain combines TRBV5-6 with TRBJ2-2; 9 bases fit TRBD2. CDR3 size: 16 residues. Trimming took 4 bases from V and 6 from J; bases not matched to a gene: 10. The germline CDR1 and CDR2 sequences are SGHDT and YYEEEE. The CDR3 nucleotides read TGTGCCAGCAGCACTCCGGGACTAGCTGTTCCCGGGGAGCTGTTTTTT. This encodes CASSTPGLAVPGELFF.

The V call is TRBV30, the J call TRBJ2-1; 10 bases are a match to TRBD1. The germline gives CDR1 GTSNPN, CDR2 SVGIG (reference sequence). This CDR3 contains 17 residues. V lost 1 base, J lost 8 bases, and 14 bases stayed unmatched. CDR3 sequence (DNA): TGTGCCTGGAGTGCCACCCACTCCGGGACAGGGGCGTATGAGCAGTTCTTC. Translation: CAWSATHSGTGAYEQFF. Together with reference TRBV30 and TRBJ2-1, the CDR3 gives the full variable domain: SQTIHQWPATLVQPVGSPLSLECTVEGTSNPNLYWYRQAAGRGLQLLFYSVGIGQISSEVPQNLSASRPQDRQFILSSKKLLLSDSGFYLCAWSATHSGTGAYEQFFGPGTRLTVL.

This clone was seen a handful of times. The chain is built from TRBV29-1 and TRBJ2-7; no clear D. Trimming cost V 6 bases and J 3 bases, with 9 bases left between them. The CDR3 runs to 11 residues. Per the germline V gene, CDR1 is SQVTM and CDR2 is ANQGSEA. In DNA form, the CDR3 reads TGCAGCGTCGCTGTAGACTACGAGCAGTACTTC. This sequence encodes CSVAVDYEQYF.

The chain couples TRBV5-1 to TRBJ2-6; D ambiguous. CDR1 and CDR2 from the germline V gene are SGHRS and YFSETQ. The CDR3 totals 14 residues. Trimming took 6 bases from V and 2 from J, leaving 9 bases between them. The CDR3 reads CASMTVPGANVLTF. As DNA, the CDR3 is TGCGCCAGCATGACTGTCCCTGGGGCCAACGTCCTGACTTTC.

In its sample, this clone was seen a few times. The J gene is TRBJ2-1, the V gene TRBV7-9; D unclear. Germline V CDR1 and CDR2: SEHNR, FQNEAQ (reference sequence). The CDR3 spans 14 residues. With 1 base removed from V and 5 bases from J, the gap between germline ends came to 9 bases. The CDR3 region is CASSLGAVDNEQFF. The CDR3, as DNA: TGTGCCAGCAGCTTAGGCGCGGTTGACAATGAGCAGTTCTTC. The whole variable domain, filled in from reference TRBV7-9 and TRBJ2-1, reads DTGVSQNPRHKITKRGQNVTFRCDPISEHNRLYWYRQTLGQGPEFLTYFQNEAQLEKSRLLSDRFSAERPKGSFSTLEIQRTEQGDSAMYLCASSLGAVDNEQFFGPGTRLTVL.

V and J are TRBV9 and TRBJ2-3, with D tentatively TRBD2 (5 bases). Trimming cost V 5 bases and J 2 bases, with 6 bases left between them. From germline, CDR1 is SGDLS and CDR2 YYNGEE. The CDR3 is 12 residues long. The CDR3 DNA reads as TGTGCCAGCAGGGGAGACACAGATACGCAGTATTTT. It is translated as CASRGDTDTQYF.

This clone appeared a few times. This chain uses TRBV10-3 with TRBJ2-2; weak D call: TRBD1 (6 bases). There are 15 residues in the CDR3. Deletions cut 2 bases from V and 0 bases from J, with 7 bases between. Germline CDR1 and CDR2: ENHRY and SYGVKD. CDR3: CAISEAGANTGELFF. DNA of the CDR3: TGTGCCATCAGTGAGGCAGGGGCGAACACCGGGGAGCTGTTTTTT.